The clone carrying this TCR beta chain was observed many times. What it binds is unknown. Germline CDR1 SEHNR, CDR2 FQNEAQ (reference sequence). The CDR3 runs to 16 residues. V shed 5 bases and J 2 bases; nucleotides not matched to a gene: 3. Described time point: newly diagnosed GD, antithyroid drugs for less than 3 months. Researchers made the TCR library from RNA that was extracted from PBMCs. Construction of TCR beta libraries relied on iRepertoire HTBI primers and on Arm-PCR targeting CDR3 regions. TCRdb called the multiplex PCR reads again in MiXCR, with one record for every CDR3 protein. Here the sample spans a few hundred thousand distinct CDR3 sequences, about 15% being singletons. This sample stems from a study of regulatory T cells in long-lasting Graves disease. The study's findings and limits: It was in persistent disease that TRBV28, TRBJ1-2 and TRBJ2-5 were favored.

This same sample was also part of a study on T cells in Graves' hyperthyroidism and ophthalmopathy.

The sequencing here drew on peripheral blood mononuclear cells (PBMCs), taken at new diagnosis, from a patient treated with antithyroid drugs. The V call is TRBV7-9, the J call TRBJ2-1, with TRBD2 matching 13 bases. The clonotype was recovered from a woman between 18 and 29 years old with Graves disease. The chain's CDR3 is CASSRTSGSPYNEQFF. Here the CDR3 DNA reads TGTGCCAGCAGCCGGACTAGCGGGAGCCCCTACAATGAGCAGTTCTTC.